These 30 T cell receptor beta chains originate from one sample sequenced in a study of T cell responses to AZD1222 COVID-19 vaccine. The table came from immunoSEQ multiplex PCR; TCRdb's copy has only in-frame clones and leaves some out. The repertoire holds 140,000 or so clones, with around 89% as singletons. The starting material was peripheral blood, obtained on day 0 of AZD1222 vaccination. Every receptor here comes from an adult in good health.

This chain uses TRBV7-6 with TRBJ1-4; 9 nucleotides match TRBD1. The length of the CDR3 is 14 residues. In germline, CDR1 is SGHVS, CDR2 FNYEAQ. The V gene end was trimmed by 3 bases and the J gene end by 7 bases; junction bases not matched to a gene: 3. The DNA of the CDR3 is TGTGCCAGCAGCTTTGGGACAGGGACTGAAAAACTGTTTTTT. Translating it yields CASSFGTGTEKLFF. Complete variable domain (other parts from reference TRBV7-6 and TRBJ1-4): GAGVSQSPRYKVTKRGQDVALRCDPISGHVSLYWYRQALGQGPEFLTYFNYEAQQDKSGLPNDRFSAERPEGSISTLTIQRTEQRDSAMYRCASSFGTGTEKLFFGSGTQLSVL.

This chain connects TRBV7-2 to TRBJ1-4; D is unresolved. This CDR3 is built from 16 residues. Trimming pared 5 bases from V and 8 bases from J, leaving 21 bases between. Germline V gene lookup returns CDR1 SGHTA and CDR2 FQGNSA. CDR3 coding DNA: TGTGCCAGCAGCCCCAGTCCGGGGAGCTCGGGGGAAAAACTGTTTTTT. It yields the protein CASSPSPGSSGEKLFF.

This clone was picked up a small number of times. The chain has TRBV2 and TRBJ1-2, with TRBD1 matching 10 bases. Germline V lookup: CDR1 SNHLY, CDR2 FYNNEI. After removal of 3 bases from V and 2 bases from J, the junction contained 3 bases not matched to a gene. The CDR3 runs to 15 residues. CDR3 sequence reads: CASSEQGQGNYGYTF. The CDR3 coding sequence is TGTGCCAGCAGTGAGCAGGGACAGGGGAACTATGGCTACACCTTC. The whole variable domain, filled in from reference TRBV2 and TRBJ1-2, reads EPEVTQTPSHQVTQMGQEVILRCVPISNHLYFYWYRQILGQKVEFLVSFYNNEISEKSEIFDDQFSVERPDGSNFTLKIRSTKLEDSAMYFCASSEQGQGNYGYTFGSGTRLTVV.

The gene calls are TRBV7-6 and TRBJ2-1; D not resolved. The V and J ends lost 2 bases and 2 bases respectively, with 13 bases between them. The CDR3 length is 16 residues. In germline, CDR1 is SGHVS, CDR2 FNYEAQ. CDR3 protein: CASSLYPPGAYNEQFF. Written as DNA, the CDR3 is TGTGCCAGCAGCTTATACCCCCCAGGCGCCTACAATGAGCAGTTCTTC.

The chain recombines TRBV19 with TRBJ1-2; D may be TRBD1 (6 bases). The V end lost 7 bases, the J end lost 2 bases, and 8 bases lay between the germline ends. This CDR3 contains 12 residues. CDR1 is LNHDA and CDR2 is SQIVND in the germline V gene (reference sequence). CDR3 residues: CASKQGNYGYTF. CDR3 sequence (DNA): TGTGCCAGTAAGCAGGGGAACTATGGCTACACCTTC. The full variable domain, with the rest looked up from reference TRBV19 and TRBJ1-2, is DGGITQSPKYLFRKEGQNVTLSCEQNLNHDAMYWYRQDPGQGLRLIYYSQIVNDFQKGDIAEGYSVSREKKESFPLTVTSAQKNPTAFYLCASKQGNYGYTFGSGTRLTVV.

The chain has TRBV10-2 and TRBJ2-7; 8 bases agree with TRBD1. CDR3 length: 16 amino acids. Trimming cost V 10 bases and J 2 bases; bases outside gene matches: 16. The germline V gene has CDR1 WSHSY and CDR2 SAAADI. The CDR3 coding sequence is TGCGCCACCCCGGCCGCGGGGACAGGAAGACCCTACGAGCAGTACTTC. Amino acid sequence: CATPAAGTGRPYEQYF.

The CDR3 nucleotides are TGTGCCTGGAGCCCCCTGGCTTTCAATTACGAGCAGTACTTC. Protein sequence: CAWSPLAFNYEQYF. This chain uses TRBV30 with TRBJ2-7; D gene uncertain. CDR1 and CDR2 from the germline V gene are GTSNPN and SVGIG (reference sequence). The CDR3 runs to 14 residues. Trimming left V 3 bases short and J 4 bases short, with 16 bases between.

The chain has TRBV6-5 and TRBJ1-2; D unresolved. V gave up 1 base and J gave up 3 bases, with 6 bases separating them. CDR3 length equals 13 residues. Germline V gene lookup returns CDR1 MNHEY and CDR2 SVGAGI. CDR3: CASSYYGYYGYTF. The CDR3 bases are TGTGCCAGCAGTTACTACGGGTACTATGGCTACACCTTC.

The rearrangement links TRBV6-5 to TRBJ2-7; 7 bases align to TRBD2. Trimming removed 1 base from V and 0 bases from J; junction bases left unmatched: 6. This CDR3 has 16 amino acids. Germline CDR1 and CDR2: MNHEY and SVGAGI. CDR3 sequence: CASSYFTSDSSYEQYF. In DNA, the CDR3 is TGTGCCAGCAGTTACTTTACTAGCGATTCCTCCTACGAGCAGTACTTC.

This clone was counted once. The rearrangement links TRBV14 to TRBJ1-1, with a weak D call TRBD1 (6 bases). Germline V lookup: CDR1 SGHDN, CDR2 FVKESK. The CDR3 contains 13 residues. V lost 5 bases, J lost 0 bases, and 7 bases lay in between. The CDR3 DNA sequence: TGTGCCAGCAGCAGGGGGGTGAACACTGAAGCTTTCTTT. It is translated as CASSRGVNTEAFF. The whole variable domain, filled in from reference TRBV14 and TRBJ1-1, reads EAGVTQFPSHSVIEKGQTVTLRCDPISGHDNLYWYRRVMGKEIKFLLHFVKESKQDESGMPNNRFLAERTGGTYSTLKVQPAELEDSGVYFCASSRGVNTEAFFGQGTRLTVV.

This sequence joins TRBV7-8 and TRBJ1-1; 9 nucleotides match TRBD1. The CDR3 is made up of 15 amino acids. After removal of 5 bases from V and 2 bases from J, the junction contained 6 bases not matched to a gene. Germline loops: CDR1 SGHVS, CDR2 FQNEAQ. The CDR3 DNA sequence: TGTGCCAGCAGCGAACGGACAGGGGTTAACACTGAAGCTTTCTTT. Protein sequence: CASSERTGVNTEAFF.

This clone came up once. At one of its ends the junction is not consistent with the germline gene, which may arise from a read error. This chain joins TRBV7-7 and TRBJ2-5, with 7 bases that match TRBD1. CDR3 length: 14 residues. Germline loops: CDR1 SSHAT, CDR2 FNYEAQ (reference sequence). DNA for the CDR3: TGTGCTAGCAGCCCCCGACAGGGACAAGAGACCCAGTACTTC. It codes for CASSPRQGQETQYF. The full variable domain, in which reference TRBV7-7 and TRBJ2-5 provide the parts outside the CDR3, is GAGVSQSPRYKVTKRGQDVTLRCDPISSHATLYWYQQALGQGPEFLTYFNYEAQPDKSGLPSDRFSAERPEGSISTLTIQRTEQRDSAMYRCASSPRQGQETQYFGPGTRLLVL.

This clone has just one count. The genes are TRBV3-1 (or the pseudogene TRBV3-2) and TRBJ2-1, with TRBD2 matching 10 bases. Germline CDR1 reads LGHDT; CDR2 reads YNNKEL (reference sequence). The CDR3 spans 15 residues. With 0 bases clipped from V and 5 bases from J, the junction kept 1 base outside the gene matches. CDR3 residues: CASSQDGLADNEQFF. Here the CDR3 DNA reads TGTGCCAGCAGCCAAGACGGACTAGCGGACAATGAGCAGTTCTTC.

J is TRBJ2-7 and V is TRBV25-1; D is ambiguous. The CDR3 covers 13 residues. V was pared by 5 bases and J by 2 bases, with 10 bases between. CDR1 and CDR2 from the germline V gene are MGHDK and SYGVNS. The CDR3 bases are TGTGCCAGCAGTAACAGAGTGCCCTACGAGCAGTACTTC. Encoded protein: CASSNRVPYEQYF.

The V call is TRBV5-5, the J call TRBJ2-2; D could derive from TRBD1 or TRBD2 (5 bases each). Trimming removed 5 bases from V and 5 bases from J, with 19 bases in between. The V gene's germline CDR1 is SGHKS and CDR2 YYEKEE (reference sequence). The CDR3 sequence is 16 residues long. CDR3 amino acids: CASSPIGQGDTGELFF. In DNA form, the CDR3 reads TGTGCCAGCAGTCCGATAGGGCAGGGAGATACCGGGGAGCTGTTTTTT. The full variable domain, completed using reference TRBV5-5 and TRBJ2-2, is DAGVTQSPTHLIKTRGQQVTLRCSPISGHKSVSWYQQVLGQGPQFIFQYYEKEERGRGNFPDRFSARQFPNYSSELNVNALLLGDSALYLCASSPIGQGDTGELFFGEGSRLTVL.

The chain couples TRBV28 to TRBJ2-2; 9 bases match TRBD2. The germline V gene has CDR1 MDHEN and CDR2 SYDVKM. V shed 7 bases, J shed 5 bases, and the junction held 20 bases outside the gene matches. This CDR3 region has 19 residues. The CDR3 sequence: CASTFLAGGPGGATGELFF. In nucleotides, the CDR3 is TGTGCCAGCACCTTCTTGGCGGGAGGGCCCGGTGGTGCAACCGGGGAGCTGTTTTTT.

This chain connects TRBV30 to TRBJ1-2, with D possibly being TRBD1 (5 bases). Per germline, CDR1 GTSNPN and CDR2 SVGIG (reference sequence). The CDR3 covers 14 residues. V shed 3 bases and J shed 5 bases, with 16 bases lying between them. The CDR3 DNA is TGTGCCTGGAGCCTCCTCCAGGGAACTTATGGCTACACCTTC. Residues: CAWSLLQGTYGYTF.

This clone was counted a few times. V and J are TRBV19 and TRBJ1-1; maybe TRBD1 (5 bases). The germline V and J ends were trimmed by 4 bases and 1 base, with 13 bases remaining between them. Germline loops: CDR1 LNHDA, CDR2 SQIVND (reference sequence). This CDR3 spans 15 amino acids. The CDR3 is CASSTSGQGNTEAFF. The CDR3 DNA follows: TGTGCCAGTAGTACCTCGGGGCAGGGGAACACTGAAGCTTTCTTT.

In this sample, this clone turned up once. The gene calls are TRBV4-1 and TRBJ1-2; 8 nucleotides align to TRBD1. Germline V gene sequence: CDR1 MGHRA, CDR2 YSYEKL. The length of the CDR3 is 13 residues. The J segment lost 8 bases and the V segment lost 0 bases, leaving 2 bases of the junction unmatched. The CDR3 coding sequence is TGCGCCAGCAGCCAAGATGACAGGGGCGGCTACACCTTC. The encoded protein is CASSQDDRGGYTF.

The rearrangement joins TRBV7-9 to TRBJ1-5; a possible D gene is TRBD1 (6 bases). CDR3 length: 15 residues. The ends were cut back, 1 base at V and 5 bases at J, with 12 bases in the middle. Per germline, CDR1 SEHNR and CDR2 FQNEAQ (reference sequence). The CDR3 sequence is CASSLDRVGDQPQHF. CDR3 DNA: TGTGCCAGCAGCTTAGACAGGGTGGGAGATCAGCCCCAGCATTTT.

This clone has only a few counts. The J gene is TRBJ1-1, the V gene TRBV5-5, with D tentatively TRBD1 (6 bases). V lost 0 bases to trimming and J lost 4 bases, with 16 bases between them. CDR1 and CDR2 (germline): SGHKS, YYEKEE (reference sequence). This CDR3 has 16 residues. The CDR3 is CASSLGTARLSTEAFF. The CDR3 DNA reads as TGTGCCAGCAGCTTGGGGACAGCTCGGTTGTCCACTGAAGCTTTCTTT.

The CDR3 reads CASSSGTGVPEAFF. In DNA form, the CDR3 reads TGTGCCAGCAGCTCTGGGACAGGAGTGCCTGAAGCTTTCTTT. The rearrangement uses TRBV7-9 and TRBJ1-1; 8 positions agree with TRBD1. The J segment lost 6 bases and the V segment lost 4 bases, leaving 7 bases of the junction unmatched. CDR1 and CDR2 (germline): SEHNR, FQNEAQ (reference sequence). There are 14 residues in the CDR3.

This clone was seen a few times. This rearrangement joins TRBV27 to TRBJ2-2; TRBD1 matches at 8 bases. The CDR3 is made up of 14 amino acids. CDR1 and CDR2 from the germline V gene are MNHEY and SMNVEV (reference sequence). V dropped 5 bases and J dropped 8; count of bases not matched to a gene: 7. CDR3: CASSLGTGMGELFF. The CDR3 bases are TGTGCCAGCAGTCTCGGGACAGGAATGGGGGAGCTGTTTTTT.

In DNA form, the CDR3 reads TGTGCCAGTAGTGCTATTGACAAGCTCACCGGGGAGCTGTTTTTT. It is translated as CASSAIDKLTGELFF. V is TRBV19 and J is TRBJ2-2; D unresolved. V lost 5 bases and J 4 bases, leaving 14 bases between the germline ends. This CDR3 region has 15 residues. Germline-derived CDR1 and CDR2 are LNHDA and SQIVND (reference sequence).

The V and J genes are TRBV11-3 and TRBJ2-7; 9 nucleotides align to TRBD1. The CDR3 extends over 13 amino acids. CDR1 and CDR2 from the germline V gene are SGHNT and YENEEA. V lost 3 bases to trimming and J lost 7 bases; unmatched junction nucleotides: 4. The CDR3 region has the DNA TGTGCCAGCAGCTTGGGGGGACAGGGTGAGCAGTACTTC. Its translation: CASSLGGQGEQYF. The full variable domain, in which reference TRBV11-3 and TRBJ2-7 provide the parts outside the CDR3, is EAGVVQSPRYKIIEKKQPVAFWCNPISGHNTLYWYLQNLGQGPELLIRYENEEAVDDSQLPKDRFSAERLKGVDSTLKIQPAELGDSAVYLCASSLGGQGEQYFGPGTRLTVT.

The chain is built from TRBV27 and TRBJ2-7; 12 bases fit TRBD2. CDR3 length: 17 amino acids. CDR1 and CDR2 from the germline V gene are MNHEY and SMNVEV (reference sequence). The V segment lost 5 bases and the J segment 2 bases; nucleotides outside the gene matches: 10. CDR3 in DNA: TGTGCCAGCAGTCCCCTACTCCTAGCGGGAGGGACCTACGAGCAGTACTTC. Encoded protein: CASSPLLLAGGTYEQYF.

This chain connects TRBV11-2 to TRBJ2-5; the match to TRBD2 covers 14 bases. Germline CDR1 is SGHAT and CDR2 is FQNNGV. This CDR3 region has 16 residues. J was trimmed by 1 base and V by 5 bases; bases with no gene match: 3. The CDR3 loop is CASSPGTSGGQETQYF. The CDR3 nucleotides read TGTGCCAGCAGCCCCGGGACTAGCGGGGGCCAAGAGACCCAGTACTTC.

The DNA of the CDR3 is TGTGCCAGCAGAGGGCTTCAAGGGAGCCCCTATAATTCACCCCTCCACTTT. Protein sequence: CASRGLQGSPYNSPLHF. The rearrangement links TRBV3-1 (or the pseudogene TRBV3-2) to TRBJ1-6; D gene ambiguous. Germline V gives CDR1 LGHDT, CDR2 YNNKEL (reference sequence). The CDR3 is 17 residues long. The ends were cut back, 6 bases at V and 2 bases at J, with 17 bases in the middle.

The V and J genes are TRBV18 and TRBJ2-1; TRBD2 matches at 9 bases. In germline, CDR1 is KGHSH, CDR2 LQKENI. The CDR3 extends over 15 amino acids. After removal of 6 bases from V and 6 bases from J, the junction contained 9 bases not matched to a gene. The CDR3 is CASSPGLAAGNEQFF. Here the CDR3 DNA reads TGTGCCAGCTCCCCGGGACTAGCTGCAGGCAATGAGCAGTTCTTC.

The chain recombines TRBV19 with TRBJ2-3; TRBD1 is a possible D gene (6 bases). The V gene's germline CDR1 is LNHDA and CDR2 SQIVND (reference sequence). CDR3 size: 15 residues. Trimming took off 5 bases at V and 2 bases at J, with 14 bases between the two ends. The chain's CDR3 is CASSVGQKHTDTQYF. CDR3 in DNA: TGTGCCAGTAGTGTAGGACAGAAGCACACAGATACGCAGTATTTT.